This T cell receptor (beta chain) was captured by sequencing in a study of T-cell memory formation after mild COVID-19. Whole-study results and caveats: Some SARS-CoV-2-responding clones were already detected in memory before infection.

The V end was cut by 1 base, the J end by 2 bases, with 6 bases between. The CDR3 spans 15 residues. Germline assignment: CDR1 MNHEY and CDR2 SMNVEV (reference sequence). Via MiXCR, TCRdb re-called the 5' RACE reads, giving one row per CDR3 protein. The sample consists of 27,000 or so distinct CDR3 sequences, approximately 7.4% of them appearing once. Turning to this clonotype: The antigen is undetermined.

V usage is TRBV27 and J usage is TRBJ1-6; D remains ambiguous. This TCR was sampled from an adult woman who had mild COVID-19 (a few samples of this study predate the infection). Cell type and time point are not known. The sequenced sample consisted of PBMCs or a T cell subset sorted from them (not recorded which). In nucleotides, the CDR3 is TGTGCCAGCAGTTTATTGGTCCCCTATAATTCACCCCTCCACTTT. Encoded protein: CASSLLVPYNSPLHF.